What follows are 20 T cell receptor beta chains derived from one specimen sequenced in a study of prognosis after radiotherapy for stage I lung cancer. Two rounds of multiplex PCR amplified TCR beta CDR3 from genomic DNA. TRBV and TRBJ genes each had their own specific primers in first-round PCR. TCRdb passed the multiplex PCR reads through MiXCR, listing each CDR3 protein once. The sample gives around 18,000 distinct CDR3 sequences, 29% of which show up once; approximately 32% is in the top ten. The source was PBMCs, collected before or after stereotactic body radiation therapy (not recorded which). These receptors originate from a donor older than 45 with non-small cell lung cancer.

A word on this clonotype: This likely reflects a read error, since a far larger clone is one base away. The chain combines TRBV6-1 with TRBJ2-7; no firm D call. Trimming took off 6 bases at V and 7 bases at J, with 19 bases between the two ends. CDR1 MNHNS and CDR2 SASEGT come from the germline V gene. This CDR3 contains 14 residues. CDR3 in amino acids: CASSRSPSYNEQYF. The CDR3, as DNA: TGTGCCAGCAGCCGTAGCCCTTCCTACAATGAGCAGTACTTC.

This clonotype showed up many times. The CDR3 DNA reads as TGTGCTTCCAGGGTCACAGATACGCAGTATTTT. Encoded protein: CASRVTDTQYF. The chain combines TRBV25-1 with TRBJ2-3; possibly TRBD1 for D (5 bases). There are 11 residues in the CDR3. Germline lookup yields CDR1 MGHDK and CDR2 SYGVNS.

This clonotype was seen just once. A much larger clone differs by one base, so this may be a read error. J is TRBJ2-3 and V is TRBV29-1, with D possibly being TRBD1 (6 bases). The CDR3 extends over 15 amino acids. Per germline, CDR1 SQVTM and CDR2 ANQGSEA. Deletions cut 5 bases from V and 2 bases from J, with 17 bases between. The DNA for the CDR3 is TGCAGCGTTAGCAGCGGACAGTCCCCCACAGATACGCAGTATTTT. This gives the protein CSVSSGQSPTDTQYF.

The J gene is TRBJ2-7, the V gene TRBV7-2, with 7 positions matching TRBD2. The CDR3 loop spans 16 amino acids. Per the germline V gene, CDR1 is SGHTA and CDR2 is FQGNSA. Trimming took 0 bases from V and 2 from J; bases not matched to a gene: 7. The CDR3 sequence: CASSLARETATYEQYF. As DNA, the CDR3 is TGTGCCAGCAGCTTAGCGCGGGAGACAGCGACCTACGAGCAGTACTTC.

In its sample, this clonotype was seen many times. V is TRBV7-9 and J is TRBJ2-1; D not resolved. The CDR3 spans 14 residues. Per the germline V gene, CDR1 is SEHNR and CDR2 is FQNEAQ (reference sequence). The V end was cut by 1 base, the J end by 7 bases, with 11 bases between. For the CDR3, the DNA is TGTGCCAGCAGCTTAGAGCTGGCTACTAATGAGCAGTTCTTC. This codes for CASSLELATNEQFF. Supplemented by reference TRBV7-9 and TRBJ2-1, the full variable domain reads DTGVSQNPRHKITKRGQNVTFRCDPISEHNRLYWYRQTLGQGPEFLTYFQNEAQLEKSRLLSDRFSAERPKGSFSTLEIQRTEQGDSAMYLCASSLELATNEQFFGPGTRLTVL.

The chain couples TRBV20-1 to TRBJ1-1; D ambiguous. This CDR3 region has 13 residues. Germline-derived CDR1 and CDR2 are DFQATT and SNEGSKA (reference sequence). The ends were cut back, 3 bases at V and 1 base at J, with 9 bases in the middle. The CDR3 loop is CSASDAGNTEAFF. The CDR3 nucleotides are TGCAGTGCTAGCGATGCGGGGAACACTGAAGCTTTCTTT.

At least ten counts were recorded for this clonotype. This chain joins TRBV30 and TRBJ2-1; maybe TRBD2 (6 bases). Germline V lookup: CDR1 GTSNPN, CDR2 SVGIG (reference sequence). The V end lost 0 bases, the J end lost 9 bases, and 18 bases lay between the germline ends. The CDR3 is 15 residues long. The CDR3 DNA follows: TGTGCCTGGAGTGTAAAGGGACCCGGTAGCGGTGAGCAGTTCTTC. This encodes CAWSVKGPGSGEQFF.

This clonotype came up many times. V usage is TRBV28 and J usage is TRBJ2-1; 9 bases map to TRBD2. CDR3 length: 17 residues. CDR1 is MDHEN, CDR2 SYDVKM, per germline. V lost 4 bases and J lost 6; bases outside the gene matches: 13. CDR3 residues: CASSSISGSPGANEQFF. CDR3 DNA: TGTGCCAGCAGTTCCATTAGCGGGAGTCCCGGGGCCAATGAGCAGTTCTTC. The variable domain in full, with the rest retrieved from reference TRBV28 and TRBJ2-1, is DVKVTQSSRYLVKRTGEKVFLECVQDMDHENMFWYRQDPGLGLRLIYFSYDVKMKEKGDIPEGYSVSREKKERFSLILESASTNQTSMYLCASSSISGSPGANEQFFGPGTRLTVL.

This clonotype is deemed medium-sized. This chain connects TRBV6-4 to TRBJ1-3; 8 bases agree with TRBD1. CDR3 length: 15 residues. The V gene end was trimmed by 4 bases and the J gene end by 0 bases; junction bases not matched to a gene: 2. Per germline, CDR1 MRHNA and CDR2 SNTAGT. The CDR3 coding sequence is TGTGCCAGCAGTGCGACAGGGGTCTCTGGAAACACCATATATTTT. Translating gives CASSATGVSGNTIYF.

This clonotype was seen just once. A far larger clone is one base from this, pointing to a likely read error. The gene calls are TRBV7-2 and TRBJ2-5; 7 bases fit TRBD2. The J call is uncertain, as TRBJ2-1 better fits the DNA end. Germline V gene sequence: CDR1 SGHTA, CDR2 FQGNSA. CDR3 size: 16 residues. The CDR3: CASSLAGLEATNEQFF. In DNA form, the CDR3 reads TGTGCCAGCAGCCTAGCCGGACTAGAGGCGACCAATGAGCAGTTCTTC.

The table lists this clonotype with many counts. This chain uses TRBV6-1 with TRBJ1-5; 7 nucleotides match TRBD1. Trimming removed 4 bases from V and 4 bases from J; junction bases left unmatched: 1. The germline CDR1 and CDR2 sequences are MNHNS and SASEGT. The CDR3 loop spans 13 amino acids. The CDR3 reads CASSGGQNQPQHF. CDR3 DNA sequence: TGTGCCAGCAGTGGGGGACAGAATCAGCCCCAGCATTTT.

This clonotype was counted ten times or more. The chain joins TRBV7-3 to TRBJ2-5; no firm D call. The CDR3 runs to 13 residues. The germline V gene encodes CDR1 SGHTA and CDR2 FQGTGA. Deletions cut 5 bases from V and 9 bases from J, with 16 bases between. In DNA form, the CDR3 reads TGTGCCAGCAGCAGAGAACACGCAAGGGCCCAGTACTTC. Translation: CASSREHARAQYF.

This clonotype was seen repeatedly, ten times or more. CDR3 sequence (DNA): TGTGCCAGCAGCCAAGTCCGGGCGAATACCTACGAGCAGTACTTC. Encoded protein: CASSQVRANTYEQYF. V is TRBV4-2 and J is TRBJ2-7; D is unresolved. Trimming shortened V by 1 base and J by 2 bases, and 12 bases separated the two germline ends. CDR1 and CDR2 (germline): LGHNA, YNFKEQ. The CDR3 loop spans 15 amino acids.

Regarding this clonotype: This likely came from a read error, as a far larger clone is one base away. The CDR3 does not close with the conserved phenylalanine or tryptophan, likely indicating a read error. The chain links TRBV6-4 to TRBJ2-7; TRBD1 matches 8 bases. The CDR3 is made up of 15 amino acids. Germline lookup yields CDR1 MRHNA and CDR2 SNTAGT. V lost 6 bases and J lost 1; bases outside the gene matches: 8. CDR3 DNA: TGTGCCAGCAGATCGGACAGGGACCTATCCTACGAGCAGTACCTC. Protein product: CASRSDRDLSYEQYL.

This clonotype has at least ten counts. CDR3 region: CASSPALTGGSPYEQYF. In DNA, the CDR3 is TGTGCCAGCAGCCCAGCCTTAACAGGGGGGAGCCCCTACGAGCAGTACTTC. V gene TRBV4-2 combines with J gene TRBJ2-7; 8 nucleotides line up with TRBD1. The germline gives CDR1 LGHNA, CDR2 YNFKEQ. The V segment lost 4 bases and the J segment 2 bases; nucleotides outside the gene matches: 13. The CDR3 extends over 17 amino acids.

This clonotype is labeled as medium-sized. The V and J genes are TRBV28 and TRBJ1-5, with D maybe TRBD1 (6 bases). The CDR3 sequence is 15 residues long. Trimming removed 3 bases from V and 2 bases from J, with 11 bases in between. CDR1 and CDR2 from the germline V gene are MDHEN and SYDVKM. Here the CDR3 reads CASSFQGSRNQPQHF. CDR3 DNA sequence: TGTGCCAGCAGTTTTCAGGGGAGCCGCAATCAGCCCCAGCATTTT.

A remark on this clonotype: The junction differs from germline at one of its ends, possibly a read error. The chain uses TRBV6-5 and TRBJ2-6, with TRBD2 as a possible D gene (6 bases). The germline V gene has CDR1 MNHEY and CDR2 SVGAGI. The CDR3 loop spans 15 amino acids. In nucleotides, the CDR3 is TGTGCCAGCAGTTACCGGGGTGGAGGGGCCAACTTCCTGACTTTC. Its protein product is CASSYRGGGANFLTF.

This clonotype has at least ten counts. The chain carries TRBV11-3 and TRBJ2-5, with unresolved D. Germline lookup yields CDR1 SGHNT and CDR2 YENEEA. This CDR3 has 12 amino acids. The V gene lost 5 bases and the J gene lost 2 bases, with 6 bases spanning the gap. This CDR3 reads CASSPNQETQYF. CDR3 in DNA: TGTGCCAGCAGCCCCAATCAAGAGACCCAGTACTTC.

On this clonotype itself: With a much larger clone just one base away, this may be a read error. The V gene is TRBV7-9, the J gene TRBJ2-5, with TRBD1 matching over 10 bases. The CDR3 loop spans 15 amino acids. CDR1 is SEHNR and CDR2 is FQNEAQ in the germline V gene (reference sequence). As DNA, the CDR3 is TGTGCCAGCAGCCACCGGACAGGGGGGCTCGAGACCAAGTACTTC. Translated, it gives CASSHRTGGLETKYF.

About this clonotype: One end of the junction varies from germline; a read error may be responsible. The rearrangement links TRBV6-4 to TRBJ2-6; the D call may be TRBD1 or TRBD2 (6 bases each). This CDR3 has 18 amino acids. Germline CDR1 and CDR2: MRHNA and SNTAGT. The DNA of the CDR3 is TGTGCCAGCAGTCCCCGAGAGGGGGGTATCTCTGGGTCCAACGTCCTGACTTTC. Protein: CASSPREGGISGSNVLTF.